This T cell receptor beta chain emerged from a study of T cells in women clearing cervical HPV infection. Looking at the study overall: For cases, blood was sampled a median around 150 days after lesion detection, interquartile range about 90 to 200 days. Study observations and caveats: CIN3+ cases had significantly higher TCR repertoire richness than controls, but evenness did not differ. TRBV6-7 relative abundance averaged roughly 0.099% in cases and about 0.17% in controls.

CDR1 is GTSNPN, CDR2 SVGIG, per germline (reference sequence). Trimming took 1 base from V and 3 from J; bases not matched to a gene: 6. This CDR3 has 17 amino acids. Sequencing used immunoSEQ multiplex PCR; TCRdb keeps in-frame clones, though not all of them. The table for this sample gives 25,000 to 35,000 clones. MY09/MY11 PCR detected cervical HPV DNA; dot-blot assigned genotypes. A word on this clone: Antigen: not known. The sequence runs out 3 residues before the end of the CDR3; the remainder is reconstructed from the germline J gene.

The rearrangement uses TRBV30 and TRBJ2-1, with 13 bases lining up with TRBD2. The sequenced sample consisted of blood buffy coat. The TCR sequence derives from a woman aged 18 to 75 with a cervical HPV16 infection that either progressed to CIN3+ or cleared (not recorded which). Partial CDR3 DNA: TGTGCCTGGAGTGGCCAGGGACTAGCGGGATACTACAATGAG. Amino acid sequence: CAWSGQGLAGYYNE. The CDR3 as a whole reads CAWSGQGLAGYYNEQFF.